This T cell receptor (beta chain) was sequenced during a study of blood T cell repertoires in COVID-19. Study summary: There were acute and convalescent COVID-19 samples, and they came from the United States, Italy and Spain. Nucleic acid was either cDNA or gDNA, and it came from T cells, B-cell-depleted T cells, or PBMCs.

Study processing details: Amplified reference gene primers provided the basis for estimating nucleated cell counts. The repertoire was sequenced with immunoSEQ multiplex PCR; TCRdb's copy has only in-frame clones and lacks some. That table supplies the V and J calls and clone size; D and trimming were determined from the DNA. The sample has under 250,000 clones, 90% seen once. CDR1 and CDR2 (germline): MNHEY, SVGAGI. The CDR3 sequence is 11 residues long. The V and J ends lost 5 bases and 4 bases respectively, with 3 bases between them. This chain links TRBV6-5 with TRBJ2-1; D remains ambiguous. The TCR was taken from a man younger than 45 with COVID-19, enrolled during active disease. Sample: peripheral blood. This CDR3 is CASSPYNEQFF. The CDR3 DNA is TGTGCCAGCAGTCCTTACAATGAGCAGTTCTTC.